Presented here are 23 T cell receptor beta chains from one specimen sequenced in a study of blood T cell repertoires in COVID-19. Assay used: immunoSEQ multiplex PCR; TCRdb lists only in-frame clones, some missing. In the table there are about 14,000 clones, approximately 91% of which are singletons. Sequenced sample: peripheral blood. The source is a human donor in a cohort sampled during active COVID-19.

The chain links TRBV18 to TRBJ1-4, with D maybe TRBD1 (5 bases). The CDR3 length is 17 residues. V was clipped by 3 bases and J by 0 bases, with 14 bases between them. Germline loops: CDR1 KGHSH, CDR2 LQKENI. Here the CDR3 reads CASSPLQGPATNEKLFF. For the CDR3, the DNA is TGTGCCAGCTCACCTCTGCAGGGTCCAGCAACTAATGAAAAACTGTTTTTT.

The rearrangement links TRBV28 to TRBJ2-5; 13 nucleotides match TRBD2. Trimming took 6 bases from V and 5 from J; bases not matched to a gene: 9. Germline assignment: CDR1 MDHEN and CDR2 SYDVKM. This CDR3 has 16 residues. DNA of the CDR3: TGTGCCAGCAGACGAACCGGGACTAGCGGGACGGAGACCCAGTACTTC. The encoded protein is CASRRTGTSGTETQYF.

The rearrangement links TRBV6-2 or TRBV6-3 to TRBJ2-2; perhaps TRBD2 as D (5 bases). The CDR3 contains 16 residues. Trimming cost V 2 bases and J 1 base, with 11 bases left between them. Germline V CDR1 and CDR2: MNHEY, SVGEGT. The CDR3 loop reads CASSYEAGKNTGELFF. For the CDR3, the DNA is TGTGCCAGCAGTTACGAGGCCGGGAAGAACACCGGGGAGCTGTTTTTT.

In its sample, this clone was seen a few times. The chain recombines TRBV5-1 with TRBJ2-7; 7 bases agree with TRBD1. The J segment lost 4 bases and the V segment lost 3 bases, leaving 7 bases of the junction unmatched. CDR1 is SGHRS, CDR2 YFSETQ, per germline. The CDR3 contains 14 residues. Written as DNA, the CDR3 is TGCGCCAGCAGCTATACAGGGGATGGGTACGAGCAGTACTTC. This sequence encodes CASSYTGDGYEQYF.

This clone came up once. The V gene is TRBV5-1, the J gene TRBJ2-1; 8 bases line up with TRBD1. Germline CDR1 is SGHRS and CDR2 is YFSETQ. The V segment lost 7 bases and the J segment 6 bases; nucleotides outside the gene matches: 6. The CDR3 has 13 amino acids. The CDR3 spells CASAGTGGNEQFF. As DNA, the CDR3 is TGCGCCAGCGCTGGGACAGGAGGCAATGAGCAGTTCTTC.

This clone was seen a single time. The CDR3 is CASSYSGQMNTEAFF. The DNA of the CDR3 is TGTGCCAGCAGTTACTCGGGACAGATGAACACTGAAGCTTTCTTT. The chain joins TRBV6-5 to TRBJ1-1; 7 nucleotides agree with TRBD1. V dropped 0 bases and J dropped 0; count of bases not matched to a gene: 1. CDR3 size: 15 residues. Germline V gene data show CDR1 as MNHEY and CDR2 as SVGAGI.

The chain recombines TRBV28 with TRBJ2-2; 9 nucleotides match TRBD1. V trimming: 6 bases; J trimming: 6 bases; junction bases outside the gene matches: 8. Germline V gene lookup returns CDR1 MDHEN and CDR2 SYDVKM. This CDR3 contains 15 residues. The CDR3 loop reads CASRAPGQGAGELFF. CDR3 nucleotide sequence: TGTGCCAGCAGGGCACCGGGACAGGGAGCCGGGGAGCTGTTTTTT.

The rearrangement joins TRBV15 to TRBJ1-4, with 9 bases aligning to TRBD1. CDR3 length: 16 amino acids. The ends lost 1 base at V and 7 bases at J; junction bases unmatched: 7. Per the germline V gene, CDR1 is LNHNV and CDR2 is YYDKDF (reference sequence). The CDR3 spells CATSRGIQGAGEKLFF. The CDR3 bases are TGTGCCACCAGCAGAGGCATACAGGGGGCTGGTGAAAAACTGTTTTTT.

The chain links TRBV28 to TRBJ1-2, with D maybe TRBD1 (5 bases). V was cut by 2 bases and J by 5 bases, with 15 bases left in between. The CDR3 totals 15 residues. Germline CDR1 reads MDHEN; CDR2 reads SYDVKM. This chain's CDR3 is CASSLPAEGSYGYTF. As DNA, the CDR3 is TGTGCCAGCAGTTTACCCGCGGAGGGGAGTTATGGCTACACCTTC.

V gene TRBV18 combines with J gene TRBJ1-5, with D unclear. The CDR3 sequence is 14 residues long. Germline loops: CDR1 KGHSH, CDR2 LQKENI. The V end lost 3 bases, the J end lost 4 bases, and 10 bases lay between the germline ends. CDR3 nucleotide sequence: TGTGCCAGCTCACCTACTCACGGTAATCAGCCCCAGCATTTT. It yields the protein CASSPTHGNQPQHF.

The chain has TRBV24-1 and TRBJ1-1; 7 nucleotides agree with TRBD1. The germline gives CDR1 KGHDR, CDR2 SFDVKD. The CDR3 loop spans 15 amino acids. Trimming cost V 5 bases and J 3 bases; bases outside gene matches: 8. The CDR3 loop reads CATSAPGTADTEAFF. The CDR3 DNA follows: TGTGCCACCAGTGCCCCCGGGACAGCCGACACTGAAGCTTTCTTT.

CDR3: CASSQEVGGPSYNEQFF. CDR3 in DNA: TGTGCCAGCAGCCAAGAAGTCGGTGGTCCCTCCTACAATGAGCAGTTCTTC. The chain recombines TRBV3-1 (or the pseudogene TRBV3-2) with TRBJ2-1; D is undetermined. Germline V gives CDR1 LGHDT, CDR2 YNNKEL (reference sequence). This CDR3 comprises 17 residues. Trimming removed 0 bases from V and 0 bases from J, with 12 bases in between.

This sequence joins TRBV24-1 and TRBJ2-5, with TRBD1 identical over 8 bases. The J segment lost 5 bases and the V segment lost 9 bases, leaving 4 bases of the junction unmatched. Germline CDR1 KGHDR, CDR2 SFDVKD. The length of the CDR3 is 12 residues. The CDR3 DNA reads as TGTGCCACCGAGGACAGGGTGGAGACCCAGTACTTC. It is translated as CATEDRVETQYF.

The V call is TRBV10-1, the J call TRBJ2-3; TRBD2 aligns across 10 bases. This CDR3 has 15 amino acids. The J segment lost 5 bases and the V segment lost 5 bases, leaving 7 bases of the junction unmatched. Per germline, CDR1 WNHNN and CDR2 SYGVQD (reference sequence). The CDR3 region has the DNA TGCGCCAGCAGTAACAGCGGGGGGGCCAGAGATACGCAGTATTTT. The encoded protein is CASSNSGGARDTQYF.

CDR3 loop: CASSELWGQGRGEKLFF. In DNA form, the CDR3 reads TGTGCCAGCAGTGAGTTATGGGGACAGGGTCGTGGTGAAAAACTGTTTTTT. The rearrangement links TRBV6-1 to TRBJ1-4; 9 positions agree with TRBD1. Trimming removed 3 bases from V and 7 bases from J; junction bases left unmatched: 12. Germline CDR1 MNHNS, CDR2 SASEGT. The CDR3 sequence is 17 residues long.

The chain uses TRBV25-1 and TRBJ2-1; possibly TRBD1 for D (5 bases). The CDR3 sequence is 13 residues long. V was clipped by 7 bases and J by 7 bases, with 14 bases between them. The V gene's germline CDR1 is MGHDK and CDR2 SYGVNS. CDR3 DNA: TGTGCCAGCACCGAGCCAGGGCGGAATGAGCAGTTCTTC. It specifies CASTEPGRNEQFF.

This chain joins TRBV2 and TRBJ2-5; tentatively, D is TRBD2 (5 bases). Germline assignment: CDR1 SNHLY and CDR2 FYNNEI. The V gene lost 4 bases and the J gene lost 2 bases, with 8 bases spanning the gap. The CDR3 loop spans 13 amino acids. CDR3 residues: CASSGTGQETQYF. CDR3 nucleotides: TGTGCCAGCAGTGGGACGGGGCAAGAGACCCAGTACTTC.

The chain combines TRBV19 with TRBJ2-1, with 14 bases identical to TRBD2. Trimming at V came to 3 bases and at J to 8 bases, leaving 9 bases not matched to a gene. The germline V gene has CDR1 LNHDA and CDR2 SQIVND (reference sequence). CDR3 length: 17 amino acids. Here the CDR3 DNA reads TGTGCCAGTAGTATTCCCCCGGGACTAGCGGGAGCGTATGAGCAGTTCTTC. This gives the protein CASSIPPGLAGAYEQFF.

The genes are TRBV15 and TRBJ2-3; D is undetermined. Germline CDR1 is LNHNV and CDR2 is YYDKDF (reference sequence). The length of the CDR3 is 10 residues. V was cut by 6 bases and J by 8 bases, with 6 bases left in between. The CDR3 region is CATRRFTQYF. The CDR3 nucleotides are TGTGCCACCAGGCGGTTTACGCAGTATTTT.

This chain uses TRBV11-2 with TRBJ1-5; 7 bases are a match to TRBD1. The CDR3 has 16 residues. CDR1 is SGHAT, CDR2 FQNNGV, per germline. V lost 5 bases, J lost 10 bases, and 17 bases stayed unmatched. The CDR3 protein is CASSPRGGQGGLPQHF. The CDR3 nucleotides read TGTGCCAGCAGCCCGCGGGGTGGGCAGGGGGGTTTACCCCAGCATTTT.

This clone was recorded only once. The chain combines TRBV6-5 with TRBJ2-5; TRBD2 might be the D (5 bases). CDR1 MNHEY and CDR2 SVGAGI come from the germline V gene. This CDR3 spans 14 amino acids. V was pared by 8 bases and J by 1 base, with 14 bases between. The CDR3 loop is CASWKSGIQETQYF. CDR3 sequence (DNA): TGTGCCAGCTGGAAGTCGGGGATCCAAGAGACCCAGTACTTC.

The V gene is TRBV9, the J gene TRBJ2-5; tentatively, D is TRBD1 (6 bases). Germline assignment: CDR1 SGDLS and CDR2 YYNGEE. Trimming left V 0 bases short and J 4 bases short, with 16 bases between. CDR3 length equals 16 residues. Here the CDR3 reads CASSVEGVTIGETQYF. The CDR3 coding sequence is TGTGCCAGCAGCGTAGAGGGGGTAACGATTGGAGAGACCCAGTACTTC.

V is TRBV5-1 and J is TRBJ2-3; 9 bases are shared with TRBD2. In germline, CDR1 is SGHRS, CDR2 YFSETQ. This CDR3 is 15 amino acids long. Unmatched junction bases numbered 2, after V lost 2 bases and J lost 1 base. The CDR3 loop reads CASSLLAGGTDTQYF. The CDR3 DNA follows: TGCGCCAGCAGCTTATTAGCGGGGGGCACAGATACGCAGTATTTT.